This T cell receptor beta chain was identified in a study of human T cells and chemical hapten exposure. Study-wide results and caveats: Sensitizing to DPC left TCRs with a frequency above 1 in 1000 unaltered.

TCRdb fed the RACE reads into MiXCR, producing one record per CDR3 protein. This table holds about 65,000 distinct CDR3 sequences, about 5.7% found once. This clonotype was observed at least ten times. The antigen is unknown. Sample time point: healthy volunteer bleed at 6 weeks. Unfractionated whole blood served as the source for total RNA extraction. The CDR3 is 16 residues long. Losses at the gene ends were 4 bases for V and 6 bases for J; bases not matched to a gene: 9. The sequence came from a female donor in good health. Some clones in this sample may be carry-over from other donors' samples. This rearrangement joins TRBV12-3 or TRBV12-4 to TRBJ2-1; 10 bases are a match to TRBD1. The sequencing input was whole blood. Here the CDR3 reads CASSSVRDRGFNEQFF. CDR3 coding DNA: TGTGCCAGCAGTTCAGTCCGGGACAGGGGTTTCAATGAGCAGTTCTTC.